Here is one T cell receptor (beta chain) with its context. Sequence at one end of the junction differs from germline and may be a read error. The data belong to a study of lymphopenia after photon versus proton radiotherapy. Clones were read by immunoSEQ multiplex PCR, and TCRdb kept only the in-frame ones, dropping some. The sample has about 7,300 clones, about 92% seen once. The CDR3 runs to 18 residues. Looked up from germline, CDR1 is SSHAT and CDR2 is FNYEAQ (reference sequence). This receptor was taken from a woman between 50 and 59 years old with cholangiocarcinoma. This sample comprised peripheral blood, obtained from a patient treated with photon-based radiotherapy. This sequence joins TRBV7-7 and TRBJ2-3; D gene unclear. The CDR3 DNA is TGTGCTAGCAGCTTAGAAGCTCCCGGAACAACTAGCACAGATACGCAGTATTTT. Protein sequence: CASSLEAPGTTSTDTQYF.